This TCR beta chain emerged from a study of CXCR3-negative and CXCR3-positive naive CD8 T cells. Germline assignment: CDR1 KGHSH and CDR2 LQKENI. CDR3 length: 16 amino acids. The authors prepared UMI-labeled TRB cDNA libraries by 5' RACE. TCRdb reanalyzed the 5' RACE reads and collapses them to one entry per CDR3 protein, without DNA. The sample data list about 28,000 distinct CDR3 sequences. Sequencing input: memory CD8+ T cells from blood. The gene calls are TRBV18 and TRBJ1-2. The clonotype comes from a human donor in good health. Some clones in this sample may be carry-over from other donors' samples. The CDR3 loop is CASSPFDGSRNYGYTF.